The source of this T cell receptor (beta chain) is a study of T cells in Graves' hyperthyroidism and ophthalmopathy. Ten or more counts support this clonotype. J was trimmed by 2 bases and V by 4 bases; bases with no gene match: 5. The CDR3 spans 15 residues. Germline V lookup: CDR1 SGHVS, CDR2 FQNEAQ. TCR beta CDR3 regions were amplified from RNA. Researchers ran a first-round RT-PCR on the TCR CDR3 using the HTBI primer set. A single record per CDR3 protein comes from TCRdb applying MiXCR to the multiplex PCR reads. In the table there are approximately 400,000 distinct CDR3 sequences, around 14% of which are singletons.

The sequenced sample was blood. The chain couples TRBV7-8 to TRBJ2-1; 7 bases match TRBD2. This TCR came from a woman aged 18-35 years with Graves' hyperthyroidism. The CDR3 nucleotides read TGTGCCAGCAGCTATCGCGGGAGCCCCTACAATGAGCAGTTCTTC. Translated, it gives CASSYRGSPYNEQFF.